The 30 T cell receptor beta chains reported below all come from one sample, sequenced in a study of cytomegalovirus exposure and HLA in healthy donors. Primers: 60 Vbeta forward and 13 Jbeta reverse. Assay: immunoSEQ multiplex PCR; the TCRdb copy retains only in-frame clones and omits some. The table lists around 150,000 clones, about 74% of them singletons. What was sequenced was PBMCs. The receptors were gathered from a man aged 35 to 55 in good health and CMV-seronegative.

The J gene is TRBJ2-3, the V gene TRBV10-3; 11 positions match TRBD2. Germline lookup yields CDR1 ENHRY and CDR2 SYGVKD. The CDR3 contains 16 residues. The trim removed 6 bases at V and 2 bases at J, leaving 7 bases unmatched. This CDR3 is CAISPGLAGDTDTQYF. The CDR3 nucleotides are TGTGCCATCAGCCCTGGACTAGCGGGTGACACAGATACGCAGTATTTT.

This chain connects TRBV30 to TRBJ1-1, with 12 bases aligning to TRBD1. The CDR3 length is 13 residues. Per germline, CDR1 GTSNPN and CDR2 SVGIG (reference sequence). V was pared by 4 bases and J by 12 bases, with 9 bases of the junction left unmatched. CDR3 sequence: CAWTQRDRGPPFF. In DNA form, the CDR3 reads TGTGCCTGGACCCAAAGGGACAGGGGGCCCCCTTTCTTT.

This clone was seen a few times. V gene TRBV30 combines with J gene TRBJ1-5; TRBD1 matches 8 bases. The CDR3 sequence is 16 residues long. CDR1 GTSNPN and CDR2 SVGIG come from the germline V gene (reference sequence). Trimming removed 2 bases from V and 3 bases from J; junction bases left unmatched: 9. CDR3 residues: CAWSPGGSAYNQPQHF. The CDR3 DNA reads as TGTGCCTGGAGTCCAGGGGGCAGTGCATACAATCAGCCCCAGCATTTT.

V gene TRBV7-9 combines with J gene TRBJ2-7; 9 bases align to TRBD2. Germline values: CDR1 SEHNR, CDR2 FQNEAQ (reference sequence). This CDR3 has 15 amino acids. V was clipped by 5 bases and J by 2 bases; unmatched bases: 7. CDR3 residues: CASSQVSGSAYEQYF. CDR3 nucleotides: TGTGCCAGCAGCCAAGTTAGCGGGAGTGCCTACGAGCAGTACTTC.

The chain recombines TRBV14 with TRBJ1-2; D possibly corresponds to TRBD1 (5 bases). V was clipped by 2 bases and J by 6 bases, with 22 bases between them. This CDR3 comprises 17 residues. Germline V gene sequence: CDR1 SGHDN, CDR2 FVKESK. CDR3 residues: CASSQSRLRGTLDGYTF. The CDR3 DNA reads as TGTGCCAGCAGCCAAAGCCGATTAAGAGGGACTCTGGATGGCTACACCTTC.

The CDR3 protein is CASSLGSRARTDTQYF. CDR3 in DNA: TGTGCCAGCAGCTTAGGGTCCAGGGCAAGGACAGATACGCAGTATTTT. V usage is TRBV11-3 and J usage is TRBJ2-3; weak D call: TRBD1 (5 bases). CDR3 length: 16 amino acids. The germline CDR1 and CDR2 sequences are SGHNT and YENEEA. V was pared by 1 base and J by 3 bases, with 14 bases between.

This clone has a single count. This chain uses TRBV2 with TRBJ1-2, with TRBD1 matching 9 bases. Germline lookup yields CDR1 SNHLY and CDR2 FYNNEI. This CDR3 spans 15 amino acids. V shed 9 bases and J 8 bases; nucleotides not matched to a gene: 16. The CDR3 sequence is CASHRGTGRVKGYTF. Written as DNA, the CDR3 is TGTGCCAGTCACCGCGGGACAGGGAGAGTTAAAGGCTACACCTTC.

This clone was seen a single time. This chain joins TRBV27 and TRBJ2-7; 11 bases match TRBD2. Trimming cost V 5 bases and J 3 bases; bases outside gene matches: 6. From germline, CDR1 is MNHEY and CDR2 SMNVEV (reference sequence). CDR3 length equals 15 residues. The CDR3: CASSPLAGGYYEQYF. Here the CDR3 DNA reads TGTGCCAGCAGTCCGCTAGCGGGGGGATACTACGAGCAGTACTTC.

This rearrangement joins TRBV30 to TRBJ1-1; no definite D call. Germline loops: CDR1 GTSNPN, CDR2 SVGIG (reference sequence). The CDR3 is 14 amino acids. The germline V and J ends were trimmed by 2 bases and 4 bases, with 14 bases remaining between them. The CDR3 reads CAWSPQGGVTEAFF. The CDR3, as DNA: TGTGCCTGGAGTCCTCAAGGAGGAGTCACTGAAGCTTTCTTT.

V is TRBV5-1 and J is TRBJ2-7; 12 nucleotides align to TRBD2. This CDR3 contains 17 residues. V trimming: 0 bases; J trimming: 1 base; junction bases outside the gene matches: 5. Germline V gives CDR1 SGHRS, CDR2 YFSETQ. The CDR3 region has the DNA TGCGCCAGCAGCTTGGCTCTAGCGGGAGGGCCATCCTACGAGCAGTACTTC. This sequence encodes CASSLALAGGPSYEQYF.

The table lists this clone with a count of one. The chain couples TRBV4-3 to TRBJ2-7; D is ambiguous. The CDR3 is made up of 13 amino acids. CDR1 is LGHNA, CDR2 YSLEER, per germline. V lost 0 bases to trimming and J lost 9 bases, with 12 bases between them. The CDR3 coding sequence is TGCGCCAGCAGCCAAGATCGAGCTTATGGGCAGTACTTC. This gives the protein CASSQDRAYGQYF.

V usage is TRBV21-1 and J usage is TRBJ1-2; TRBD1 reflects the table's D call only, with no check against the DNA. TRBV21-1 is a documented pseudogene. This CDR3 region has 16 residues. The CDR3 is CASSNVTLTGRYGYTF. CDR3 bases: TGTGCCAGCAGCAACGTGACTCTGACAGGTCGCTATGGCTACACCTTC.

CDR3 sequence (DNA): TGTGCCAGCAGGCGGGCGGGCTCTGGGGCCAACGTCCTGACTTTC. This gives the protein CASRRAGSGANVLTF. The rearrangement links TRBV5-8 to TRBJ2-6; D possibly corresponds to TRBD2 (5 bases). V dropped 5 bases and J dropped 0 bases, with 9 bases sitting between them. This CDR3 contains 15 residues. Germline CDR1 and CDR2: SGHTS and YDEGEE.

Points on this clone: The sample carries other DNA sequences with the same CDR3. V gene TRBV30 combines with J gene TRBJ2-3, with D possibly TRBD2 on 5 matching bases. V gave up 0 bases and J gave up 5 bases, with 6 bases separating them. There are 12 residues in the CDR3. From germline, CDR1 is GTSNPN and CDR2 SVGIG (reference sequence). The DNA of the CDR3 is TGTGCCTGGAGTGTACGGGGAGATACGCAGTATTTT. Protein product: CAWSVRGDTQYF.

The rearrangement uses TRBV6-5 and TRBJ2-7; 12 bases agree with TRBD2. There are 15 residues in the CDR3. The V gene's germline CDR1 is MNHEY and CDR2 SVGAGI. J gave up 3 bases and V 6 bases, and 6 bases lay outside the gene matches. The CDR3 here is CASSPRGLAGYEQYF. CDR3 nucleotide sequence: TGTGCCAGCAGCCCTCGGGGACTAGCGGGCTACGAGCAGTACTTC.

The CDR3 region is CASSLGGGFRTEAFF. The CDR3 nucleotides are TGTGCCAGCAGCTTAGGCGGGGGCTTCAGGACTGAAGCTTTCTTT. V and J are TRBV11-3 and TRBJ1-1; D perhaps matches TRBD1 (6 bases). The CDR3 loop spans 15 amino acids. In germline, CDR1 is SGHNT, CDR2 YENEEA. The V end lost 1 base, the J end lost 5 bases, and 14 bases lay between the germline ends. The whole variable domain, remainder taken from reference TRBV11-3 and TRBJ1-1, is EAGVVQSPRYKIIEKKQPVAFWCNPISGHNTLYWYLQNLGQGPELLIRYENEEAVDDSQLPKDRFSAERLKGVDSTLKIQPAELGDSAVYLCASSLGGGFRTEAFFGQGTRLTVV.

The chain links TRBV6-5 to TRBJ1-1; TRBD1 might be the D (6 bases). CDR3 length: 12 residues. Germline CDR1 and CDR2: MNHEY and SVGAGI. Trimming shortened V by 4 bases and J by 6 bases, and 9 bases separated the two germline ends. The CDR3 loop reads CASSSRQAEAFF. The CDR3 coding sequence is TGTGCCAGCAGTTCACGACAGGCTGAAGCTTTCTTT.

This sequence joins TRBV4-1 and TRBJ2-3, with 13 bases matching TRBD2. The CDR3 runs to 17 residues. V lost 4 bases, J lost 3 bases, and 7 bases stayed unmatched. Looked up from germline, CDR1 is MGHRA and CDR2 is YSYEKL. CDR3 sequence (DNA): TGCGCCAGCAGCCCCGGGACTAGCGGGAAGATAACAGATACGCAGTATTTT. This encodes CASSPGTSGKITDTQYF.

The chain joins TRBV30 to TRBJ1-2, with D unclear. Germline V gene lookup returns CDR1 GTSNPN and CDR2 SVGIG (reference sequence). V dropped 2 bases and J dropped 4 bases, with 14 bases sitting between them. The CDR3 sequence is 14 residues long. CDR3 in DNA: TGTGCCTGGAGTTTTGCTTACTCAATCTATGGCTACACCTTC. Translation gives CAWSFAYSIYGYTF.

DNA for the CDR3: TGTGCCAGCAGCCCACGGACAGGGGGCAATTCACCCCTCCACTTT. Its translation is CASSPRTGGNSPLHF. V usage is TRBV11-3 and J usage is TRBJ1-6; 11 nucleotides match TRBD1. CDR3 size: 15 residues. CDR1 and CDR2 from the germline V gene are SGHNT and YENEEA. V shed 5 bases, J shed 7 bases, and the junction held 4 bases outside the gene matches.

CDR3 coding DNA: TGCAGCGTTGGGAGGGGCAGGGGGCTTATTAATCAGCCCCAGCATTTT. This gives the protein CSVGRGRGLINQPQHF. This rearrangement joins TRBV29-1 to TRBJ1-5; 8 positions match TRBD1. V trimming: 4 bases; J trimming: 4 bases; junction bases outside the gene matches: 12. The CDR3 extends over 16 amino acids. Germline V gene lookup returns CDR1 SQVTM and CDR2 ANQGSEA. Full variable domain (remainder filled in from reference TRBV29-1 and TRBJ1-5): SAVISQKPSRDICQRGTSLTIQCQVDSQVTMMFWYRQQPGQSLTLIATANQGSEATYESGFVIDKFPISRPNLTFSTLTVSNMSPEDSSIYLCSVGRGRGLINQPQHFGDGTRLSIL.

On this clone itself: The same CDR3 is also encoded by other DNA sequences in this sample. V gene TRBV5-1 combines with J gene TRBJ2-3, with 11 bases lining up with TRBD2. The germline V gene has CDR1 SGHRS and CDR2 YFSETQ. This CDR3 has 15 amino acids. Trimming cost V 1 base and J 3 bases; bases outside gene matches: 1. The CDR3 DNA follows: TGCGCCAGCAGCTTGCTAGCGGGAGGTACAGATACGCAGTATTTT. This translates into CASSLLAGGTDTQYF.

A few counts support this clone. This chain connects TRBV10-3 to TRBJ1-2; weak D call: TRBD1 (6 bases). Trimming took off 3 bases at V and 0 bases at J, with 14 bases between the two ends. Germline CDR1 ENHRY, CDR2 SYGVKD. The CDR3 spans 16 residues. The CDR3 sequence: CAISEGGGRANYGYTF. Written as DNA, the CDR3 is TGTGCCATCAGTGAAGGGGGGGGCAGGGCTAACTATGGCTACACCTTC.

The rearrangement joins TRBV16 to TRBJ2-2; no reliable D call. Trimming pared 4 bases from V and 4 bases from J, leaving 13 bases between. There are 15 residues in the CDR3. Germline CDR1 and CDR2: KGHSY and FQNENV. CDR3 in amino acids: CASSPRIGATGELFF. The CDR3 coding sequence is TGTGCCAGCAGCCCTCGAATCGGAGCCACCGGGGAGCTGTTTTTT. Together with reference TRBV16 and TRBJ2-2, the CDR3 gives the full variable domain: GEEVAQTPKHLVRGEGQKAKLYCAPIKGHSYVFWYQQVLKNEFKFLISFQNENVFDETGMPKERFSAKCLPNSPCSLEIQATKLEDSAVYFCASSPRIGATGELFFGEGSRLTVL.

This chain links TRBV2 with TRBJ2-1, with 7 bases aligning to TRBD2. The V gene end was trimmed by 4 bases and the J gene end by 9 bases; junction bases not matched to a gene: 6. The CDR3 spans 13 residues. Germline V CDR1 and CDR2: SNHLY, FYNNEI. CDR3 sequence reads: CASSVNPGGEQFF. The CDR3 DNA reads as TGTGCCAGCAGTGTAAACCCGGGAGGTGAGCAGTTCTTC.

This sequence joins TRBV27 and TRBJ2-7; 7 bases are a match to TRBD2. Trimming took 9 bases from V and 0 from J; bases not matched to a gene: 5. CDR3 length: 13 amino acids. CDR1 and CDR2 (germline): MNHEY, SMNVEV (reference sequence). The chain's CDR3 is CASSGGISYEQYF. As DNA, the CDR3 is TGTGCCAGTTCGGGGGGTATCTCCTACGAGCAGTACTTC.

CDR3 region: CASRLRGRGTEAFF. CDR3 DNA: TGTGCCAGCAGACTCAGGGGGCGCGGCACTGAAGCTTTCTTT. The J gene is TRBJ1-1, the V gene TRBV28, with 8 bases that match TRBD1. With 6 bases clipped from V and 4 bases from J, the junction kept 7 bases outside the gene matches. The germline CDR1 and CDR2 sequences are MDHEN and SYDVKM. This CDR3 has 14 amino acids.

The chain joins TRBV5-1 to TRBJ1-5, with 7 bases that match TRBD1. Germline V lookup: CDR1 SGHRS, CDR2 YFSETQ. The CDR3 runs 14 residues. J was trimmed by 4 bases and V by 3 bases; bases with no gene match: 4. The CDR3 coding sequence is TGCGCCAGCAGCTCGGGACAGCCAAATCAGCCCCAGCATTTT. Translation: CASSSGQPNQPQHF.

A single count supports this clone. The chain is built from TRBV7-9 and TRBJ2-1, with D possibly matching TRBD2 (7 bases). Germline V lookup: CDR1 SEHNR, CDR2 FQNEAQ (reference sequence). The V and J ends lost 1 base and 7 bases respectively, with 14 bases between them. This CDR3 is built from 15 residues. The CDR3 DNA sequence: TGTGCCAGCAGCTTAGTGGGGGGGCGGGATAATGAGCAGTTCTTC. Protein: CASSLVGGRDNEQFF.

The chain has TRBV6-1 and TRBJ2-7; tentatively, D is TRBD1 (5 bases). V was shortened by 2 bases and J by 3 bases, with 14 bases between the two germline ends. The CDR3 has 15 residues. In germline, CDR1 is MNHNS, CDR2 SASEGT. The CDR3 DNA is TGTGCCAGCAGTGAACAGCAGACAGCGAACTACGAGCAGTACTTC. As protein: CASSEQQTANYEQYF.